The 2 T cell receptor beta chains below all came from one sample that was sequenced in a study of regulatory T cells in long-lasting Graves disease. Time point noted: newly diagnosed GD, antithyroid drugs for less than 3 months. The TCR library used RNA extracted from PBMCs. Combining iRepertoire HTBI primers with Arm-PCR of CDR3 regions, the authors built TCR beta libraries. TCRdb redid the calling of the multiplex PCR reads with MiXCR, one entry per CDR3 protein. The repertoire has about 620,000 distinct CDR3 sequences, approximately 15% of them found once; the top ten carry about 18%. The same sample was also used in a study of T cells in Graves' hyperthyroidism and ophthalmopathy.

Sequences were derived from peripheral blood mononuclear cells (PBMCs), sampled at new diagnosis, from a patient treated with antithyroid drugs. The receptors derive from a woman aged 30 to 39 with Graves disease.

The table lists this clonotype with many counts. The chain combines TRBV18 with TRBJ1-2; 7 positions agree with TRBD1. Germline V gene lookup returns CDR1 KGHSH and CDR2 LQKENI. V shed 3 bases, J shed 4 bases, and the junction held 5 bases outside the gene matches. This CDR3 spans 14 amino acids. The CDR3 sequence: CASSPNRDSYGYTF. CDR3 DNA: TGTGCCAGCTCACCGAACCGGGACAGCTATGGCTACACCTTC.

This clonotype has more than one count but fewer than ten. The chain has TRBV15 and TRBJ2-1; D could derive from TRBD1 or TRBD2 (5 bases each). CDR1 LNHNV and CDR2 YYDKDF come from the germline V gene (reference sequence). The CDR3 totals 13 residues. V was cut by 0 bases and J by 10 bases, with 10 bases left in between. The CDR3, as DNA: TGTGCCACCAGCAGAGAATTAAGGGACGAGCAGTTCTTC. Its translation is CATSRELRDEQFF.